The T cell receptor (beta chain) described here comes from a study of T cell responses to AZD1222 COVID-19 vaccine. Study at large: Some second doses came at about 4 weeks and others at about 12 weeks; these were pooled. Study-wide results and caveats: Reports say nearly half of spike-specific TCRs go after unmutated variant regions. Donors were largely white British and mainly female; clonal diversity was possibly underestimated. It was only a handful of AZD1222 recipients who were seropositive at baseline.

Note on this clone: What it recognizes is unknown.

Clones were read by immunoSEQ multiplex PCR, and TCRdb kept only the in-frame ones, dropping some. The sample has 100,000 to 150,000 clones, 88% seen once. Germline V gives CDR1 LNHDA, CDR2 SQIVND (reference sequence). This CDR3 comprises 14 residues. V lost 2 bases, J lost 1 base, and 5 bases lay in between. This TCR was recovered from an adult in good health. The chain is built from TRBV19 and TRBJ2-2; the D gene is possibly TRBD1 (5 bases). The source was peripheral blood, collected on day 0 of AZD1222 vaccination. CDR3 in DNA: TGTGCCAGTAGTATAACAGGGAACACCGGGGAGCTGTTTTTT. Its protein product is CASSITGNTGELFF.